This T cell receptor (beta chain) stems from a study of control samples from healthy donors and cancer patients. Data came from immunoSEQ multiplex PCR; TCRdb stores just in-frame clones and leaves some out. The sample shows about 40,000 clones, around 87% of them seen only once. Germline V gene lookup returns CDR1 SGHTA and CDR2 FQGTGA. The CDR3 totals 13 residues. V lost 5 bases and J 2 bases, leaving 9 bases between the germline ends. This sequence joins TRBV7-3 and TRBJ1-2, with TRBD1 as a possible D gene (6 bases). The sequenced sample was PBMCs. This receptor was taken from a woman aged 60-75 years with lung cancer. Here the CDR3 reads CASSADRNYGYTF. CDR3 in DNA: TGTGCCAGCAGCGCCGACAGGAACTATGGCTACACCTTC.